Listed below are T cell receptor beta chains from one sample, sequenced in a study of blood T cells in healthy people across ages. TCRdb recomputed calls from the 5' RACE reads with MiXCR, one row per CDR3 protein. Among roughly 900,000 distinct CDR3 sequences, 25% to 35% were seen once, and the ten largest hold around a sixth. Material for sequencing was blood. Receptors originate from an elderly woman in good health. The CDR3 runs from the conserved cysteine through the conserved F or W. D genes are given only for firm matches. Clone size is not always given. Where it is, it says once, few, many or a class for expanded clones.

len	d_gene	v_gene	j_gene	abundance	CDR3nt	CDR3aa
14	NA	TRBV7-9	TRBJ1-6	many	TGTGCCAGCAGCGAGGGGGGGCGGGATTCACCCCTCCACTTT	CASSEGGRDSPLHF
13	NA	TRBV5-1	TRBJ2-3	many	TGCGCCAGCCAACTTTCGAACACAGATACGCAGTATTTT	CASQLSNTDTQYF
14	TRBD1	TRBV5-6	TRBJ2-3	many	TGTGCCAGCAGCTGGGGACAGGGCACAGATACGCAGTATTTT	CASSWGQGTDTQYF
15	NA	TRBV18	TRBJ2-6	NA	TGTGCCAGCTCACCAGGGAACTCTGGGGCCAACGTCCTGACTTTC	CASSPGNSGANVLTF
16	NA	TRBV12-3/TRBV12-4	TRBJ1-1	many	TGTGCCAGCAGTTTCCAGGGTGCGGGAGTGAGAACTGAAGCTTTCTTT	CASSFQGAGVRTEAFF
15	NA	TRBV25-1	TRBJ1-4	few	TGTGCCAGCAGTAAACTCCTGGGGGGTAATGAAAAACTGTTTTTT	CASSKLLGGNEKLFF
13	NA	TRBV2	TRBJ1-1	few	TGTGCGGTGGACAACACGAACATTTTAGAAGCTTTCTTT	CAVDNTNILEAFF
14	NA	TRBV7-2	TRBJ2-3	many	TGTGCCAGCAGCCGGCGTGGGGGTGGAGATACGCAGTATTTT	CASSRRGGGDTQYF
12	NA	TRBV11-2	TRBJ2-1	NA	TGTGCCAGCGGCTTAGTGGGGTATGAGCAGTTCTTC	CASGLVGYEQFF
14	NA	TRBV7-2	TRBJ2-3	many	TGTGCCAGCAGCCAGGGCCTTTCCCCAGATACGCAGTATTTT	CASSQGLSPDTQYF
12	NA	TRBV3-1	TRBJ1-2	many	TGTGCCAGCAGCTCTCGCAGAGATGGCTACACCTTC	CASSSRRDGYTF
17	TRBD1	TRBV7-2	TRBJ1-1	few	TGTGCCAGCAGCCCAAGGACAGGGAGGGGAGGGAACACTGAAGCTTTCTTT	CASSPRTGRGGNTEAFF
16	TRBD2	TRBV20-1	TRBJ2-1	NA	TGCAGTGTTCGGGGACTAGCGGGACCCCAATACAATGAGCAGTTCTTC	CSVRGLAGPQYNEQFF
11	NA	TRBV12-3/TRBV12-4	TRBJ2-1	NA	TGTGCCAGCAGGATCAGGAATGAGCAGTTCTTC	CASRIRNEQFF
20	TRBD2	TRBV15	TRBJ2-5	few	TGTGCCACCAGCAGAGAGGGCAGCGGGGGGCCGGGGTGGGGTGAAGAGACCCAGTACTTC	CATSREGSGGPGWGEETQYF
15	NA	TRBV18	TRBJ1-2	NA	TGTGCCAGCTCACCAATGACAACGGGAAACTATGGCTACACCTTC	CASSPMTTGNYGYTF
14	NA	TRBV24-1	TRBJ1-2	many	TGTGCCACCAGTGATTTCAGGGCCAGTAAGGGCTACACCTTC	CATSDFRASKGYTF
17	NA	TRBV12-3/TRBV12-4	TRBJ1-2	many	TGTGCCAGCAGTCCCACCGGGTCAGGGATGAAAAACTATGGCTACACCTTC	CASSPTGSGMKNYGYTF
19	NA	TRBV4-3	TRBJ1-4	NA	TGCGCCAGCAGCCAAGAGGCAACGACCAGGGCGCGGTTTAATGAAAAACTGTTTTTT	CASSQEATTRARFNEKLFF
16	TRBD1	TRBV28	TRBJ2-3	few	TGTGCCAGCAGTACTCCGCAGGGGGCTGGCACAGATACGCAGTATTTT	CASSTPQGAGTDTQYF
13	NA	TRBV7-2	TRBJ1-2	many	TGTGCCAGCAGCTGGGACGCTAACTATGGCTACACCTTC	CASSWDANYGYTF
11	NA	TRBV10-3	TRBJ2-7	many	TGTGCCATCAGTGAGTCTCTTAAGCAGTACTTC	CAISESLKQYF
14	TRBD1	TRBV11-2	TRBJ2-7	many	TGTGCCAGCAGCCCTGACAGGGGGCGAGGGGAGCAGTACTTC	CASSPDRGRGEQYF
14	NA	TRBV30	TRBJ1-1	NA	TGTGCCTGGAACCCGACAGGCCCCAACACTGAAGCTTTCTTT	CAWNPTGPNTEAFF
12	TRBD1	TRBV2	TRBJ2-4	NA	TGTGCCAGCGGGACAGGGGGAAACATTCAGTACTTC	CASGTGGNIQYF
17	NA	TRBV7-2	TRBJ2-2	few	TGTGCCAGCAGCTTAATGTCTTATTGGCCCTACACCGGGGAGCTGTTTTTT	CASSLMSYWPYTGELFF
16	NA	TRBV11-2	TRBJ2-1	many	TGTGCCAGCAAAAACCGCCAGGGCAGCTCCTACAATGAGCAGTTCTTC	CASKNRQGSSYNEQFF
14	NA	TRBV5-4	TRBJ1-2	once	TGTGCCAGCAGCTTTTTGGGAAGGGCCCATGGCTACACCTTC	CASSFLGRAHGYTF
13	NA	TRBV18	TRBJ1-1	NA	TGCGCCAGCTCACCACGGAAGGACACTGAAGCTTTCTTT	CASSPRKDTEAFF
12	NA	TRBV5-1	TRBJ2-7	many	TGCGCCAGCAGCAGGGAAAACTACGAGCAGTACTTC	CASSRENYEQYF
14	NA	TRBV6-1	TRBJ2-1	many	TGTGCCAGCAGTGGAACAGGATCCTACAATGAGCAGTTCTTC	CASSGTGSYNEQFF
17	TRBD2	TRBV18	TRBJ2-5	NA	TGTGCCAGCTCACCACGTCGGACTAGCGGGGGGGAAGAGACCCAGTACTTC	CASSPRRTSGGEETQYF
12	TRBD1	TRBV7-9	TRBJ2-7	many	TGTGCCAGCAGCCTCGGGACAGGGGCGCAGTACTTC	CASSLGTGAQYF
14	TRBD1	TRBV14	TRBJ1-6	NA	TGTGCCAGCAGCCAGGGGACAGGGTTTTCACCCCTCCACTTT	CASSQGTGFSPLHF
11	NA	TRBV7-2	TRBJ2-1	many	TGTGCCAGCAGCTGGACTAATGAGCAGTTCTTC	CASSWTNEQFF
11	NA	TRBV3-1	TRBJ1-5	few	TGTGCCAGCAGCCAAGGCGCATCCCAGCATTTT	CASSQGASQHF
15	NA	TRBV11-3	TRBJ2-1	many	TGTGCCAGCAGCCCAGATGCTCGGGCCTACAATGAGCAGTTCTTC	CASSPDARAYNEQFF
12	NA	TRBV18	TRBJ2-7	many	TGTGCCAGCTCACCGGGGATCAACGAGCAGTACTTC	CASSPGINEQYF
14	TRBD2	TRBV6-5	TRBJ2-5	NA	TGTGCCAGCAGTTACTCGACTAGCGAAGAGACCCAGTACTTC	CASSYSTSEETQYF